These 12 T cell receptor beta chains originate from one sample sequenced in a study of T-cell memory formation after mild COVID-19 (dated by TCRdb to the early 2020s). The library was built by means of 5' RACE. Reads for this sample came from an Illumina NovaSeq 6000. The public reads were run again by TCRdb, first through fastp at Q25 and then through MiXCR, and only productive beta chains were kept. Each entry merges the rows of one CDR3 protein and shows their most common DNA and genes. This sample gives around 470,000 distinct CDR3 sequences in total; about 19% of them show up just once. Clones ranked in the top ten supply approximately 8.4% of the sample. Sequenced material: PBMCs or a T cell subset sorted from them (not recorded which). These receptors all stem from an adult woman who had mild COVID-19 (a few samples of this study predate the infection). The sample titles of this study are shuffled in the database, so cell type and time point are left out; the donor was told from shared clones.

In its sample, this clonotype was seen a few times. The chain couples TRBV19 to TRBJ1-1; 8 bases match TRBD1. There are 14 residues in the CDR3. The germline gives CDR1 LNHDA, CDR2 SQIVND (reference sequence). With V trimmed by 7 bases and J by 3 bases, 7 bases remained unmatched. This chain's CDR3 is CASTPGQAYTEAFF. CDR3 DNA: TGTGCCAGTACCCCGGGACAGGCGTACACTGAAGCTTTCTTT.

The chain links TRBV7-9 to TRBJ2-2; weak D call: TRBD2 (5 bases). Trimming removed 5 bases from V and 10 bases from J, with 20 bases in between. The CDR3 is made up of 15 amino acids. Germline V gene lookup returns CDR1 SEHNR and CDR2 FQNEAQ (reference sequence). As DNA, the CDR3 is TGTGCCAGCAGCCCTCTCCGGGGAGCTATGGTGGAGCTGTTTTTT. Residues: CASSPLRGAMVELFF.

The V and J genes are TRBV12-3 or TRBV12-4 and TRBJ2-3; TRBD2 is a possible D gene (6 bases). V was cut by 3 bases and J by 4 bases, with 17 bases left in between. This CDR3 has 16 amino acids. The CDR3 coding sequence is TGTGCCAGCAGTTTTGCGATCGGGAGAGGTCCAGATACGCAGTATTTT. Its translation is CASSFAIGRGPDTQYF.

This clonotype appeared a few times. This chain uses TRBV6-6 with TRBJ1-5; the D gene is possibly TRBD1 (6 bases). Germline loops: CDR1 MNHNY, CDR2 SVGAGI (reference sequence). The V gene lost 8 bases and the J gene lost 7 bases, with 27 bases spanning the gap. The CDR3 is 17 residues long. Written as DNA, the CDR3 is TGTGCCAGCGACGGGGCCAGGAGCACCCTGGGGGGCCAGCCCCAGCATTTT. Translated, it gives CASDGARSTLGGQPQHF.

This clonotype occurred a few times. The chain has TRBV5-1 and TRBJ1-6, with unresolved D. V was cut by 5 bases and J by 0 bases, with 27 bases left in between. Germline V CDR1 and CDR2: SGHRS, YFSETQ. The CDR3 runs to 21 residues. The CDR3 sequence is CASRDVKVFGGPSSYNSPLHF. Written as DNA, the CDR3 is TGCGCCAGCAGGGACGTCAAGGTGTTCGGAGGCCCGAGCTCCTATAATTCACCCCTCCACTTT.

This clonotype was counted at least ten times. J is TRBJ2-5 and V is TRBV7-3; D remains ambiguous. CDR1 and CDR2 (germline): SGHTA, FQGTGA. This CDR3 spans 15 amino acids. The germline V and J ends were trimmed by 4 bases and 2 bases, with 14 bases remaining between them. As DNA, the CDR3 is TGTGCCAGCAGCTCCGGGTTGCCTTCGCAAGAGACCCAGTACTTC. Its protein product is CASSSGLPSQETQYF.

The chain joins TRBV7-2 to TRBJ1-2, with 8 bases identical to TRBD1. CDR1 and CDR2 from the germline V gene are SGHTA and FQGNSA. The V gene end was trimmed by 4 bases and the J gene end by 4 bases; junction bases not matched to a gene: 11. CDR3 length: 16 amino acids. In DNA, the CDR3 is TGTGCCAGCAGCTCCGCTTACAGGGGGGGCCTCTATGGCTACACCTTC. This encodes CASSSAYRGGLYGYTF.

This sequence joins TRBV5-1 and TRBJ2-7; TRBD1 might be the D (6 bases). This CDR3 region has 15 residues. V lost 2 bases and J 5 bases, leaving 17 bases between the germline ends. CDR1 SGHRS and CDR2 YFSETQ come from the germline V gene. DNA for the CDR3: TGCGCCAGCAGCTTCAGGGGTATGGGGCAAAACGAGCAGTACTTC. Amino acid sequence: CASSFRGMGQNEQYF.

The V gene is TRBV9, the J gene TRBJ2-1, with a tentative D call TRBD1 (6 bases). The CDR3 covers 14 residues. V gave up 3 bases and J gave up 3 bases, with 10 bases separating them. CDR1 is SGDLS, CDR2 YYNGEE, per germline. The DNA for the CDR3 is TGTGCCAGCAGCGCCCGGGACAACTACAATGAGCAGTTCTTC. Translating it yields CASSARDNYNEQFF.

This clonotype has at least ten counts. J is TRBJ1-1 and V is TRBV7-9, with D perhaps matching TRBD1 (5 bases). Trimming removed 1 base at V and 5 bases at J, with 11 bases between. The CDR3 is 14 amino acids. Germline V gene lookup returns CDR1 SEHNR and CDR2 FQNEAQ (reference sequence). The CDR3, as DNA: TGTGCCAGCAGCTTAGTTGGGGCGCGGACTGAAGCTTTCTTT. Its protein product is CASSLVGARTEAFF.

This clonotype has a handful of counts. The V gene is TRBV5-1, the J gene TRBJ1-1; 10 positions match TRBD1. V lost 5 bases, J lost 5 bases, and 3 bases stayed unmatched. Per germline, CDR1 SGHRS and CDR2 YFSETQ. The CDR3 spans 13 residues. The CDR3 coding sequence is TGCGCCAGCAGGAAGGGACAGGGGACTGAAGCTTTCTTT. It yields the protein CASRKGQGTEAFF.

This clonotype showed up just a few times. This chain links TRBV5-1 with TRBJ2-4, with 9 positions matching TRBD2. The CDR3 is 16 amino acids. V trimming: 6 bases; J trimming: 2 bases; junction bases outside the gene matches: 9. Germline V gene lookup returns CDR1 SGHRS and CDR2 YFSETQ. CDR3 bases: TGCGCCAGCAAAGAAGCGGGGGGCCATTCCAAAAACATTCAGTACTTC. Translating it yields CASKEAGGHSKNIQYF.